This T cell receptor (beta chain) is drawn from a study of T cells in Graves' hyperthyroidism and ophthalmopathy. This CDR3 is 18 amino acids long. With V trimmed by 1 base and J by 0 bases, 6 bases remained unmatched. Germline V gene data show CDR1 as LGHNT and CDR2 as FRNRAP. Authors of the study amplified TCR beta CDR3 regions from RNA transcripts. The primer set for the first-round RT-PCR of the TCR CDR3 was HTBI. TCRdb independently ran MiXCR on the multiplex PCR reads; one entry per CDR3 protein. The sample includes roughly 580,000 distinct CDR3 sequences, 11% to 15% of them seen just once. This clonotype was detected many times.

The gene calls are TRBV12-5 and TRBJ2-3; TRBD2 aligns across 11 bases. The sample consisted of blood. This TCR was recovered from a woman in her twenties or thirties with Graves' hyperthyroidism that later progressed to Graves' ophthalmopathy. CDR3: CASGLGILAGGSTDTQYF. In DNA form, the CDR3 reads TGTGCTAGTGGTTTGGGTATCTTAGCGGGAGGGAGCACAGATACGCAGTATTTT. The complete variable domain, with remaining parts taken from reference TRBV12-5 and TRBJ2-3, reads DARVTQTPRHKVTEMGQEVTMRCQPILGHNTVFWYRQTMMQGLELLAYFRNRAPLDDSGMPKDRFSAEMPDATLATLKIQPSEPRDSAVYFCASGLGILAGGSTDTQYFGPGTRLTVL.